The T cell receptor beta chain under discussion was sequenced for a study of CD8+CD57+ T cells in acquired aplastic anemia. The wider study: The mean DNA yield obtained from sorted CD4+ and CD8+ cells came to 3 to 3.5 ug.

Germline V lookup: CDR1 SEHNR, CDR2 FQNEAQ (reference sequence). The CDR3 consists of 13 residues. A note on this clonotype: The target antigen is unknown. The germline gene is not matched at one end of the junction; a read error may be the cause.

Genomic DNA templated the TCR beta VDJ and CDR3 profiling. TCRdb recomputed calls from the reads with MiXCR, one row per CDR3 protein. The sample comprises about 160,000 distinct CDR3 sequences, over 70% of which are singletons, and about 50% rests with the top ten. The study's findings and limits: Patients and controls shared 25 to 35 CD8+ CDR3 sequences, highly expressed in patients.

Patients picked for sequencing had shown CD8+CD57+ cell expansion detected by flow cytometry. Each patient gave a blood sample that was collected before any therapy had been received. This chain uses TRBV7-9 with TRBJ1-6; possible D gene TRBD1, 5 bases. The specimen sequenced was sorted CD4+, CD8+, or CD8+CD57+ T cells (not recorded which) from PBMCs. This TCR derives from a human donor with aplastic anemia. The CDR3 sequence: CASSLGTNSPLHF. Here the CDR3 DNA reads TGCGCCAGCAGCTTGGGGACTAATTCACCCCTCCACTTT. The entire variable domain, with the rest obtained from reference TRBV7-9 and TRBJ1-6, is as follows: DTGVSQNPRHKITKRGQNVTFRCDPISEHNRLYWYRQTLGQGPEFLTYFQNEAQLEKSRLLSDRFSAERPKGSFSTLEIQRTEQGDSAMYLCASSLGTNSPLHFGNGTRLTVT.